This T cell receptor beta chain was sequenced in a study of blood T cell repertoires in COVID-19. Study summary: COVID-19 samples, acute and convalescent, were from the United States, Italy and Spain. Sources were T cells, B-cell-depleted T cells, or PBMCs; the material itself was cDNA or gDNA.

Measured with immunoSEQ multiplex PCR; TCRdb has only the in-frame clones, and not every one. The table lists a few hundred thousand clones, less than 95% of them singletons. V lost 4 bases and J 5 bases, leaving 9 bases between the germline ends. The CDR3 is made up of 13 amino acids. CDR1 is SGHNT and CDR2 is YYREEE in the germline V gene (reference sequence). The origin of this receptor is a man aged 18 to 29 who had recovered from COVID-19. Input material: PBMCs or T cells enriched from blood (not recorded which). The chain couples TRBV5-4 to TRBJ2-2; no firm D call. DNA for the CDR3: TGTGCCAGCAGCCACCCAGGAACCGGGGAGCTGTTTTTT. It codes for CASSHPGTGELFF.